Below, 14 T cell receptor beta chains from the same sample are listed, as sequenced in a study of T cell responses to AZD1222 COVID-19 vaccine. Profiling relied on immunoSEQ multiplex PCR, and the TCRdb table lists in-frame clones only, not all of them. The repertoire consists of 55,000 to 90,000 clones, with 84% occurring once and the leading ten covering about a tenth. The source material was peripheral blood, sampled on day 0 of AZD1222 vaccination. These receptors originate from an adult in good health.

The chain couples TRBV30 to TRBJ1-2; D uncertain. CDR1 GTSNPN and CDR2 SVGIG come from the germline V gene (reference sequence). The V end was cut by 2 bases, the J end by 6 bases, with 10 bases between. The CDR3 totals 12 residues. The CDR3 region is CAWSQTRNGYTF. CDR3 DNA sequence: TGTGCCTGGAGTCAGACAAGGAATGGCTACACCTTC.

The CDR3 bases are TGCGCCAGCACCCAAAACGCTAGGGGGACATCCAATGAGCAGTTCTTC. Protein product: CASTQNARGTSNEQFF. The chain joins TRBV5-1 to TRBJ2-1; weak D call: TRBD1 (6 bases). CDR3 length equals 16 residues. Germline V gene lookup returns CDR1 SGHRS and CDR2 YFSETQ. V was trimmed by 6 bases and J by 6 bases, leaving 22 bases between them.

The chain links TRBV7-3 to TRBJ2-1, with 14 bases matching TRBD2. The CDR3 totals 16 residues. V lost 5 bases, J lost 8 bases, and 8 bases stayed unmatched. Germline values: CDR1 SGHTA, CDR2 FQGTGA. CDR3 residues: CASSLDGTSGGYEQFF. Written as DNA, the CDR3 is TGTGCCAGCAGCCTAGACGGGACTAGCGGGGGTTATGAGCAGTTCTTC. Full variable domain (rest looked up from reference TRBV7-3 and TRBJ2-1): GAGVSQTPSNKVTEKGKYVELRCDPISGHTALYWYRQSLGQGPEFLIYFQGTGAADDSGLPNDRFFAVRPEGSVSTLKIQRTERGDSAVYLCASSLDGTSGGYEQFFGPGTRLTVL.

The sample holds one count of this clone. This chain connects TRBV5-1 to TRBJ1-4; TRBD1 might be the D (5 bases). Germline assignment: CDR1 SGHRS and CDR2 YFSETQ. This CDR3 is 14 amino acids long. V lost 0 bases and J lost 2, with 5 bases in between. CDR3 amino acids: CASSLGGTNEKLFF. The CDR3 DNA sequence: TGCGCCAGCAGCTTGGGGGGGACTAATGAAAAACTGTTTTTT.

The sample holds a few counts of this clone. This chain connects TRBV9 to TRBJ2-3; the match to TRBD2 covers 14 bases. The V segment lost 4 bases and the J segment 11 bases; nucleotides outside the gene matches: 12. The CDR3 loop spans 16 amino acids. Germline CDR1 is SGDLS and CDR2 is YYNGEE. CDR3 protein: CASSPRTSGGSIRQYF. Here the CDR3 DNA reads TGTGCCAGCAGCCCTCGGACTAGCGGGGGGAGTATCCGGCAGTATTTT.

This clone occurred once. The chain combines TRBV15 with TRBJ1-5; D might be TRBD1 (5 bases). Germline loops: CDR1 LNHNV, CDR2 YYDKDF (reference sequence). Trimming cost V 1 base and J 0 bases, with 10 bases left between them. The CDR3 consists of 16 residues. The DNA for the CDR3 is TGTGCCACCAGCAGAGGAGAGGGGTATAGCAATCAGCCCCAGCATTTT. This encodes CATSRGEGYSNQPQHF. Using reference TRBV15 and TRBJ1-5 for the parts outside the CDR3, the full variable domain is DAMVIQNPRYQVTQFGKPVTLSCSQTLNHNVMYWYQQKSSQAPKLLFHYYDKDFNNEADTPDNFQSRRPNTSFCFLDIRSPGLGDTAMYLCATSRGEGYSNQPQHFGDGTRLSIL.

The V call is TRBV28, the J call TRBJ1-4; 7 bases match TRBD1. The J segment lost 7 bases and the V segment lost 8 bases, leaving 10 bases of the junction unmatched. Looked up from germline, CDR1 is MDHEN and CDR2 is SYDVKM. The CDR3 is 14 amino acids. The CDR3 reads CASFRGQGGEKLFF. The DNA for the CDR3 is TGTGCCAGCTTTCGCGGGCAGGGGGGTGAAAAACTGTTTTTT.

V and J are TRBV5-4 and TRBJ2-1, with TRBD2 matching over 10 bases. Unmatched junction bases numbered 3, after V lost 2 bases and J lost 4 bases. The CDR3 is 15 residues long. Germline lookup yields CDR1 SGHNT and CDR2 YYREEE (reference sequence). CDR3 loop: CASSLAGGRYNEQFF. The CDR3 DNA reads as TGTGCCAGCAGCTTAGCGGGGGGGCGGTACAATGAGCAGTTCTTC.

The chain has TRBV7-2 and TRBJ1-6; weak D call: TRBD1 (5 bases). Between the trimmed V and J ends, which lost 1 base and 7 bases, there was a span of 20 bases. This CDR3 has 18 residues. Germline-derived CDR1 and CDR2 are SGHTA and FQGNSA. The CDR3 reads CASSLGWGWRASNSPLHF. DNA of the CDR3: TGTGCCAGCAGCTTAGGTTGGGGCTGGAGGGCCTCAAATTCACCCCTCCACTTT.

The chain couples TRBV7-2 to TRBJ2-2; D is undetermined. Trimming removed 1 base at V and 6 bases at J, with 3 bases between. The CDR3 length is 12 residues. The germline gives CDR1 SGHTA, CDR2 FQGNSA. CDR3 nucleotide sequence: TGTGCCAGCAGCTTAGGTCCCGGGGAGCTGTTTTTT. Translated: CASSLGPGELFF.

This rearrangement joins TRBV28 to TRBJ1-2; 11 bases map to TRBD1. With 5 bases clipped from V and 3 bases from J, the junction kept 11 bases outside the gene matches. The length of the CDR3 is 17 residues. Looked up from germline, CDR1 is MDHEN and CDR2 is SYDVKM. The chain's CDR3 is CASSPGQGAYGDYGYTF. DNA of the CDR3: TGTGCCAGCAGTCCAGGACAGGGGGCTTATGGGGACTATGGCTACACCTTC.

CDR3 sequence (DNA): TGTGCCAGCAGTTTTGGCGGGGGGGTGCTGGGCGAGCAGTACTTC. Protein sequence: CASSFGGGVLGEQYF. This chain connects TRBV28 to TRBJ2-7; 9 bases are shared with TRBD2. V shed 3 bases and J 6 bases; nucleotides not matched to a gene: 9. CDR3 length: 15 amino acids. Germline lookup yields CDR1 MDHEN and CDR2 SYDVKM.

This chain joins TRBV5-6 and TRBJ2-5; 14 nucleotides align to TRBD2. The CDR3 loop spans 17 amino acids. The germline V gene encodes CDR1 SGHDT and CDR2 YYEEEE. J gave up 1 base and V 1 base, and 3 bases lay outside the gene matches. CDR3 residues: CASSLRLAGGSQETQYF. The DNA for the CDR3 is TGTGCCAGCAGCTTGAGACTAGCGGGGGGGTCCCAAGAGACCCAGTACTTC.

The rearrangement links TRBV28 to TRBJ2-7; 10 bases are shared with TRBD2. CDR3 length: 14 residues. Trimming took 7 bases from V and 2 from J; bases not matched to a gene: 5. Germline V gives CDR1 MDHEN, CDR2 SYDVKM. CDR3 sequence: CASTNSGGTYEQYF. CDR3 nucleotide sequence: TGTGCCAGCACCAATAGCGGGGGGACCTACGAGCAGTACTTC.